A single sample gave rise to the 30 T cell receptor beta chains below, sequenced in a study of early T cells in non-severe SARS-CoV-2 infection (dated by TCRdb to the early 2020s). Library generation was performed with 5' RACE. TCRdb names NextSeq 500 as the instrument used. TCRdb reworked the public reads: Q25 trimming with fastp, MiXCR clone assembly, productive beta chains retained. Each CDR3 protein gets just one entry, which takes the most common genes and DNA from the rows behind it. This sample holds roughly 66,000 distinct CDR3 sequences; approximately 10% were observed only once. 2.5% to 3.5% of the sample goes to the ten largest clones. Sequencing input: whole blood. These receptors were obtained from an adult who was a healthcare worker with PCR-confirmed SARS-CoV-2 infection or an uninfected control (not recorded which).

The table lists this clonotype with a few counts. The CDR3 DNA reads TGTGCCAGCAGCTTGGATTCCGACAGGCCTCTAGCCAAAAACATTCAGTACTTC. Its protein product is CASSLDSDRPLAKNIQYF. The chain combines TRBV11-3 with TRBJ2-4; weak D call: TRBD1 (6 bases). V lost 3 bases and J lost 0, with 18 bases in between. Germline assignment: CDR1 SGHNT and CDR2 YENEEA. The CDR3 has 18 amino acids.

This clonotype has a count of ten or more. The chain joins TRBV5-1 to TRBJ2-3, with TRBD2 matching 8 bases. CDR1 and CDR2 (germline): SGHRS, YFSETQ. This CDR3 is built from 15 residues. J was trimmed by 2 bases and V by 0 bases; bases with no gene match: 2. The CDR3 sequence: CASSLVAGHTDTQYF. As DNA, the CDR3 is TGCGCCAGCAGCTTGGTAGCGGGACACACAGATACGCAGTATTTT.

This clonotype showed up many times. The J gene is TRBJ2-3, the V gene TRBV7-3; TRBD2 agrees at 7 bases. The CDR3 length is 15 residues. Trimming cost V 4 bases and J 0 bases; bases outside gene matches: 4. Germline CDR1 reads SGHTA; CDR2 reads FQGTGA. The CDR3 nucleotides are TGTGCCAGCAGCTCCGAGCGGGGAAGCACAGATACGCAGTATTTT. Its translation: CASSSERGSTDTQYF.

In its sample, this clonotype was seen many times. The chain combines TRBV20-1 with TRBJ2-3; 10 bases line up with TRBD2. V lost 4 bases, J lost 2 bases, and 9 bases stayed unmatched. Looked up from germline, CDR1 is DFQATT and CDR2 is SNEGSKA (reference sequence). CDR3 length equals 16 residues. CDR3 amino acids: CSATPLLAGVTDTQYF. CDR3 sequence (DNA): TGCAGTGCTACCCCTCTGCTAGCGGGAGTCACAGATACGCAGTATTTT.

This clonotype has at least ten counts. The chain uses TRBV10-3 and TRBJ2-1, with D unresolved. V dropped 7 bases and J dropped 0 bases, with 13 bases sitting between them. Germline V lookup: CDR1 ENHRY, CDR2 SYGVKD. This CDR3 comprises 15 residues. This chain's CDR3 is CAINKGSSSYNEQFF. CDR3 bases: TGTGCCATCAACAAGGGCTCGAGCTCCTACAATGAGCAGTTCTTC.

In its sample, this clonotype was seen many times. The V and J genes are TRBV6-2 or TRBV6-3 and TRBJ1-2; TRBD1 agrees at 9 bases. The CDR3 runs to 13 residues. In germline, CDR1 is MNHEY, CDR2 SVGEGT. Unmatched junction bases numbered 4, after V lost 4 bases and J lost 7 bases. CDR3: CASSWGTGSGYTF. The CDR3 DNA follows: TGTGCCAGCAGTTGGGGGACAGGGTCTGGCTACACCTTC.

This clonotype was seen at least ten times. The rearrangement joins TRBV3-1 to TRBJ2-7; the match to TRBD1 covers 9 bases. CDR1 LGHDT and CDR2 YNNKEL come from the germline V gene (reference sequence). The CDR3 has 15 amino acids. V lost 4 bases and J lost 2; bases outside the gene matches: 6. The CDR3 DNA reads TGTGCCAGCAGCCGTCCGGGACAGGGAACCTACGAGCAGTACTTC. The encoded protein is CASSRPGQGTYEQYF.

The chain combines TRBV20-1 with TRBJ1-2; D may be TRBD1 (6 bases). Germline values: CDR1 DFQATT, CDR2 SNEGSKA (reference sequence). This CDR3 is 14 amino acids long. The V gene lost 0 bases and the J gene lost 2 bases, with 10 bases spanning the gap. The CDR3 sequence: CSARELQGNYGYTF. CDR3 nucleotides: TGCAGTGCTAGAGAACTACAGGGCAACTATGGCTACACCTTC.

Ten or more counts support this clonotype. V gene TRBV20-1 combines with J gene TRBJ2-3, with 8 nucleotides matching TRBD1. This CDR3 contains 15 residues. In germline, CDR1 is DFQATT, CDR2 SNEGSKA (reference sequence). J gave up 2 bases and V 7 bases, and 11 bases lay outside the gene matches. CDR3 loop: CSETRQGTLTDTQYF. The CDR3 DNA is TGCAGTGAGACAAGACAGGGGACTCTCACAGATACGCAGTATTTT.

The sample holds many counts of this clonotype. J is TRBJ1-1 and V is TRBV2; 7 bases align to TRBD1. The germline CDR1 and CDR2 sequences are SNHLY and FYNNEI. With 6 bases clipped from V and 4 bases from J, the junction kept 11 bases outside the gene matches. This CDR3 has 15 residues. DNA of the CDR3: TGTGCCAGCAGCCCTTCGGCAGGGGGAAGCACTGAAGCTTTCTTT. This translates into CASSPSAGGSTEAFF.

The chain employs TRBV7-9 and TRBJ2-7; tentatively, D is TRBD1 or TRBD2 (7 bases each). V dropped 4 bases and J dropped 5 bases, with 15 bases sitting between them. Per germline, CDR1 SEHNR and CDR2 FQNEAQ (reference sequence). The CDR3 is 14 residues long. The CDR3 DNA reads as TGTGCCAGCAGCTCCCGACAGGGAGGGCACGAGCAGTACTTC. Translated: CASSSRQGGHEQYF.

This clonotype was recorded a few times. The rearrangement joins TRBV7-2 to TRBJ1-1; D remains unclear. Trimming took 1 base from V and 8 from J, leaving 11 bases between them. In germline, CDR1 is SGHTA, CDR2 FQGNSA. This CDR3 spans 13 amino acids. CDR3 protein: CASSLEGRIEAFF. As DNA, the CDR3 is TGTGCCAGCAGCTTAGAGGGCCGGATCGAAGCTTTCTTT.

This rearrangement joins TRBV18 to TRBJ1-3, with D unresolved. V was pared by 6 bases and J by 6 bases, with 6 bases between. This CDR3 is 11 amino acids long. Germline CDR1 is KGHSH and CDR2 is LQKENI. This chain's CDR3 is CASSQENTIYF. The CDR3 DNA reads TGTGCCAGCTCCCAGGAAAACACCATATATTTT.

The V and J genes are TRBV12-3 or TRBV12-4 and TRBJ2-2; no definite D call. The CDR3 has 13 residues. V was trimmed by 6 bases and J by 5 bases, leaving 10 bases between them. The chain's CDR3 is CASSFVRTGELFF. The CDR3 DNA reads as TGTGCCAGCAGCTTCGTAAGGACCGGGGAGCTGTTTTTT.

V usage is TRBV2 and J usage is TRBJ1-1; no reliable D call. V gave up 4 bases and J gave up 5 bases, with 14 bases separating them. CDR3 length: 14 residues. Looked up from germline, CDR1 is SNHLY and CDR2 is FYNNEI. CDR3 DNA: TGTGCCAGCAGTGGGGCTGGGGAAGAAACTGAAGCTTTCTTT. Residues: CASSGAGEETEAFF.

This clonotype has just a few counts. The chain carries TRBV20-1 and TRBJ1-2, with D unclear. This CDR3 is built from 12 residues. Trimming stripped 7 bases from V and 0 bases from J, with 9 bases between. Germline V CDR1 and CDR2: DFQATT, SNEGSKA (reference sequence). This CDR3 reads CSGWGTNYGYTF. The CDR3 coding sequence is TGCAGTGGGTGGGGTACTAACTATGGCTACACCTTC.

This rearrangement joins TRBV5-1 to TRBJ2-3, with a possible D match to TRBD1 (5 bases). This CDR3 has 18 amino acids. CDR1 SGHRS and CDR2 YFSETQ come from the germline V gene. V was pared by 0 bases and J by 0 bases, with 17 bases between. CDR3 DNA sequence: TGCGCCAGCAGCTTGGGATCTGCTGTAACAGGTAGCACAGATACGCAGTATTTT. Amino acid sequence: CASSLGSAVTGSTDTQYF.

Many counts were recorded for this clonotype. The chain is built from TRBV5-1 and TRBJ2-7, with 11 positions matching TRBD2. V dropped 1 base and J dropped 5; count of bases not matched to a gene: 5. The CDR3 contains 15 residues. CDR1 is SGHRS, CDR2 YFSETQ, per germline. CDR3 nucleotide sequence: TGCGCCAGCAGCTTGACTAGCGGGAGTGCAGACGAGCAGTACTTC. Its translation is CASSLTSGSADEQYF. The full variable domain, its missing parts supplied by reference TRBV5-1 and TRBJ2-7, is KAGVTQTPRYLIKTRGQQVTLSCSPISGHRSVSWYQQTPGQGLQFLFEYFSETQRNKGNFPGRFSGRQFSNSRSEMNVSTLELGDSALYLCASSLTSGSADEQYFGPGTRLTVT.

This clonotype was found a few times. This sequence joins TRBV20-1 and TRBJ2-7, with 10 bases fitting TRBD2. CDR1 is DFQATT and CDR2 is SNEGSKA in the germline V gene (reference sequence). V lost 3 bases, J lost 4 bases, and 9 bases stayed unmatched. The CDR3 spans 15 residues. CDR3 sequence reads: CSASPPASGSYEQYF. CDR3 bases: TGCAGTGCTAGTCCCCCGGCTAGCGGGAGTTACGAGCAGTACTTC.

The rearrangement uses TRBV18 and TRBJ2-2, with TRBD1 matching over 10 bases. V lost 6 bases to trimming and J lost 4 bases; unmatched junction nucleotides: 5. The CDR3 has 15 residues. Germline V gene lookup returns CDR1 KGHSH and CDR2 LQKENI. The CDR3 bases are TGTGCCAGCTCGGCCGGGACAGGGGCCACCGGGGAGCTGTTTTTT. Encoded protein: CASSAGTGATGELFF.

The chain has TRBV6-2 or TRBV6-3 and TRBJ2-2, with 8 positions matching TRBD2. V lost 6 bases, J lost 8 bases, and 14 bases stayed unmatched. The CDR3 covers 16 residues. CDR1 is MNHEY, CDR2 SVGEGT, per germline. CDR3 region: CASSPPPGGPRGELFF. The DNA for the CDR3 is TGTGCCAGCAGCCCCCCCCCGGGAGGGCCGAGGGGGGAGCTGTTTTTT.

This clonotype was picked up a small number of times. The J gene is TRBJ2-1, the V gene TRBV5-6, with D tentatively TRBD1 (6 bases). With 4 bases removed from V and 9 bases from J, the gap between germline ends came to 11 bases. CDR1 is SGHDT and CDR2 is YYEEEE in the germline V gene. This CDR3 comprises 12 residues. CDR3 nucleotide sequence: TGTGCCAGCAGCCCGGGACACGCTGAGCAGTTCTTC. Translation gives CASSPGHAEQFF.

This rearrangement joins TRBV5-1 to TRBJ2-7; TRBD1 matches at 7 bases. V dropped 3 bases and J dropped 5; count of bases not matched to a gene: 11. This CDR3 has 15 residues. The germline V gene has CDR1 SGHRS and CDR2 YFSETQ. CDR3 nucleotide sequence: TGCGCCAGCAGCTGGTCCGGGACAGTGACCGACGAGCAGTACTTC. Translation: CASSWSGTVTDEQYF.

This clonotype came up many times. This chain joins TRBV9 and TRBJ2-5; no reliable D call. This CDR3 region has 16 residues. Trimming stripped 0 bases from V and 1 base from J, with 13 bases between. Germline-derived CDR1 and CDR2 are SGDLS and YYNGEE. The CDR3 coding sequence is TGTGCCAGCAGCGTAGAGTCTGGAGTTGGCCAAGAGACCCAGTACTTC. Encoded protein: CASSVESGVGQETQYF.

This clonotype occurred a few times. CDR3 residues: CSAGGQREASRYNEQFF. DNA of the CDR3: TGCAGTGCGGGGGGGCAGCGGGAGGCCTCCAGGTACAATGAGCAGTTCTTC. The rearrangement links TRBV20-1 to TRBJ2-1; 9 nucleotides align to TRBD2. J gave up 4 bases and V 6 bases, and 16 bases lay outside the gene matches. The CDR3 loop spans 17 amino acids. Germline CDR1 is DFQATT and CDR2 is SNEGSKA (reference sequence).

This clonotype has a count of ten or more. The V call is TRBV7-2, the J call TRBJ2-3; 7 positions match TRBD2. J gave up 4 bases and V 5 bases, and 15 bases lay outside the gene matches. CDR1 is SGHTA and CDR2 is FQGNSA in the germline V gene. This CDR3 has 17 residues. The CDR3 DNA is TGTGCCAGCAGCCCCCGCGGACTAGTTCAATTGGCAGATACGCAGTATTTT. The encoded protein is CASSPRGLVQLADTQYF.

This clonotype was found many times. J is TRBJ2-4 and V is TRBV20-1, with a tentative D call TRBD2 (6 bases). CDR1 DFQATT and CDR2 SNEGSKA come from the germline V gene (reference sequence). The V and J ends lost 2 bases and 7 bases respectively, with 9 bases between them. The CDR3 runs 12 residues. The CDR3 sequence: CSARLSGNIQYF. CDR3 DNA sequence: TGCAGTGCTAGATTGAGCGGGAACATTCAGTACTTC.

This clonotype was seen a handful of times. The gene calls are TRBV3-1 and TRBJ2-1; 7 bases align to TRBD2. Germline CDR1 is LGHDT and CDR2 is YNNKEL (reference sequence). V was clipped by 0 bases and J by 4 bases; unmatched bases: 9. The length of the CDR3 is 17 residues. CDR3 nucleotide sequence: TGTGCCAGCAGCCAAGATATCGGAGTAGCGGGTTACAATGAGCAGTTCTTC. Translated: CASSQDIGVAGYNEQFF.

This clonotype has only a few counts. The V gene is TRBV20-1, the J gene TRBJ2-7; 12 positions match TRBD2. The junction had 6 bases not matched to a gene; V was cut back by 3 bases and J by 12 bases. The V gene's germline CDR1 is DFQATT and CDR2 SNEGSKA (reference sequence). The CDR3 is 12 amino acids. Here the CDR3 reads CSARTSGRMPYF. CDR3 bases: TGCAGTGCTAGGACTAGCGGGAGAATGCCGTACTTC.

This clonotype was seen many times. The rearrangement uses TRBV18 and TRBJ1-1; maybe TRBD1 (6 bases). V shed 0 bases and J shed 4 bases, with 18 bases lying between them. Germline V gene lookup returns CDR1 KGHSH and CDR2 LQKENI. CDR3 length equals 17 residues. The CDR3 protein is CASSPPTGPVGGTEAFF. In nucleotides, the CDR3 is TGTGCCAGCTCACCACCGACAGGTCCCGTTGGGGGCACTGAAGCTTTCTTT. Filled out from reference TRBV18 and TRBJ1-1, the complete variable domain reads NAGVMQNPRHLVRRRGQEARLRCSPMKGHSHVYWYRQLPEEGLKFMVYLQKENIIDESGMPKERFSAEFPKEGPSILRIQQVVRGDSAAYFCASSPPTGPVGGTEAFFGQGTRLTVV.